This TCR beta chain was captured in a study of T cells in tuberculosis. Study observations and caveats: Selection depended on which cryopreserved specimens were available.

The assay was immunoSEQ multiplex PCR, and TCRdb's table has in-frame clones only and misses some. The sample yields some 34,000 clones, 97% seen once. This CDR3 spans 15 amino acids. In germline, CDR1 is SGHNT, CDR2 YYREEE (reference sequence). As for this clone: Its antigen is undetermined. Germline and junction disagree at one end, which may indicate a read error.

Material for sequencing was PBMCs. This chain links TRBV5-4 with TRBJ2-3; tentatively, D is TRBD2 (6 bases). This receptor was taken from a donor between 10 and 35 years old with latent tuberculosis or without tuberculosis infection. The CDR3: CASSLVQRGTDTQYF. Written as DNA, the CDR3 is TGTGCCAGTAGCTTGGTTCAGCGGGGCACAGATACGCAGTATTTT.